This T cell receptor beta chain was captured by sequencing in a study of T cell repertoires in cytomegalovirus infection. Study details: From public TCR beta signatures came an indication of both CMV infection and matching HLA type.

Using its own MiXCR run on the reads, TCRdb lists one record per CDR3 protein. Altogether about 300,000 distinct CDR3 sequences are present, around 9.1% being singletons, with the ten largest covering approximately 2.4%. This clonotype was seen repeatedly, ten times or more. Its antigen is currently unknown. Study conclusions and caveats: Predominance within the ex vivo response was attributable to HLA-C-restricted CMV-specific TCR beta clonotypes. Identification of carriers of CMV plus the relevant HLA was performed using cumulative public TCR beta family frequency.

Germline V lookup: CDR1 SEHNR, CDR2 FQNEAQ (reference sequence). The CDR3 spans 13 residues. Trimming left V 5 bases short and J 2 bases short, with 9 bases between. The TCR originated in a human donor in good health (CMV status not recorded). Some clones in this sample may be carry-over from other donors' samples. The chain joins TRBV7-9 to TRBJ2-5, with no clear D. Material for sequencing was PBMCs. This CDR3 reads CASSPYMQETQYF. The CDR3 DNA follows: TGTGCCAGCAGCCCCTACATGCAAGAGACCCAGTACTTC.